Below, one TCR beta chain is given with its context. The entry originates in a study of glioma-infiltrating T cells after dendritic cell vaccination. Clones were sequenced by immunoSEQ multiplex PCR, and TCRdb holds only the in-frame ones, with some missing. Here the sample spans 40,000 to 60,000 clones, over 75% being singletons. The V end lost 2 bases, the J end lost 8 bases, and 15 bases lay between the germline ends. Germline V lookup: CDR1 MNHEY, CDR2 SVGAGI. The CDR3 covers 14 residues. The source material was blood, sampled before dendritic cell vaccination. The chain carries TRBV6-5 and TRBJ1-1; D may be TRBD1 (6 bases). The origin of this receptor is a human donor with glioblastoma. CDR3 sequence: CASSYPTNREEAFF. The CDR3 DNA is TGTGCCAGCAGTTACCCCACCAACAGGGAAGAAGCTTTCTTT.